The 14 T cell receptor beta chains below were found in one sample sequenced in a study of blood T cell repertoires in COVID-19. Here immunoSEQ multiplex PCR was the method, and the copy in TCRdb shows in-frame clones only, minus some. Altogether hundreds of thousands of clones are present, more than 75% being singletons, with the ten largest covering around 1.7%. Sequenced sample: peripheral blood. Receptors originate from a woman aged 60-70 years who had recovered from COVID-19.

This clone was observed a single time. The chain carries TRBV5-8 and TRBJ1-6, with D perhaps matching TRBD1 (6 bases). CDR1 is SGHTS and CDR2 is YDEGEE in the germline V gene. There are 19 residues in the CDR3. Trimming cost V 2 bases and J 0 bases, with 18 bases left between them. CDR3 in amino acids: CASSFSRGAKNSYNSPLHF. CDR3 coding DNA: TGTGCCAGCAGCTTCTCCAGGGGTGCGAAAAACTCCTATAATTCACCCCTCCACTTT.

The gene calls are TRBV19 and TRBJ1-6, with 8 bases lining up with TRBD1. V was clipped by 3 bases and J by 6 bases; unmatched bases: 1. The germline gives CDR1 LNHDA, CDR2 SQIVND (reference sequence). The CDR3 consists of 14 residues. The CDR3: CASSIGQGNSPLHF. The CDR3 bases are TGTGCCAGTAGTATTGGACAGGGTAATTCACCCCTCCACTTT.

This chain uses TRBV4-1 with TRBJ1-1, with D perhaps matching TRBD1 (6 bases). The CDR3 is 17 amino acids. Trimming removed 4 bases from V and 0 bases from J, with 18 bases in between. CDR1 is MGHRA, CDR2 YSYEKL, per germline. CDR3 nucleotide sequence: TGCGCCAGCAGCCCTTTGGGGGCAGGATTCATGAACACTGAAGCTTTCTTT. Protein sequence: CASSPLGAGFMNTEAFF.

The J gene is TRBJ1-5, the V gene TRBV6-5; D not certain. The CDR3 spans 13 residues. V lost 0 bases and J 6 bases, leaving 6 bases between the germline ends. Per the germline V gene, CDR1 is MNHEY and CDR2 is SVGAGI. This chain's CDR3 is CASSYSVVQPQHF. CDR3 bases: TGTGCCAGCAGTTACTCCGTCGTTCAGCCCCAGCATTTT.

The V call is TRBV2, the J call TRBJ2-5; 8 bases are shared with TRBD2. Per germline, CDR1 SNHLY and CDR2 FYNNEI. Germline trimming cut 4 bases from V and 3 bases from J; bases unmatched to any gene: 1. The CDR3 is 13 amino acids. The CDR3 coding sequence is TGTGCCAGCAGTGGGCGGGGGGAAGAGACCCAGTACTTC. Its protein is CASSGRGEETQYF.

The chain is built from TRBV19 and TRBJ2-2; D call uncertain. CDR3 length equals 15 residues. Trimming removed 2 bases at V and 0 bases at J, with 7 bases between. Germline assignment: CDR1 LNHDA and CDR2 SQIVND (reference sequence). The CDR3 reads CASSILTSNTGELFF. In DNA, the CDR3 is TGTGCCAGTAGTATATTGACATCGAACACCGGGGAGCTGTTTTTT.

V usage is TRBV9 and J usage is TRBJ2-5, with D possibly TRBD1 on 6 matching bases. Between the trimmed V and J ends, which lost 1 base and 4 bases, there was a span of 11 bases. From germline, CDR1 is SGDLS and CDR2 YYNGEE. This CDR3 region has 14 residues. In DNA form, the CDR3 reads TGTGCCAGCAGCGTAAGGGGGTTGGTAGAGACCCAGTACTTC. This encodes CASSVRGLVETQYF.

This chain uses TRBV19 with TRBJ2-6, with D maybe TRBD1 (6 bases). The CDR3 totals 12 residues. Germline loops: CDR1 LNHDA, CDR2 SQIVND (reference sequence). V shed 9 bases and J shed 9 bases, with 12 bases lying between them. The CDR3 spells CASRTAGNVLTF. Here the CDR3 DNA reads TGTGCCAGCCGGACAGCCGGCAACGTCCTGACTTTC.

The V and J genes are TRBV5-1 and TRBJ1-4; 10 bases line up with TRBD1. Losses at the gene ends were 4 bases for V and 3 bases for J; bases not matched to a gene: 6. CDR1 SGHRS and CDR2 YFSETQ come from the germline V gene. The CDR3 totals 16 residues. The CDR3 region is CASSTRTGGSNEKLFF. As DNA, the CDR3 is TGCGCCAGCAGCACACGGACAGGGGGGTCTAATGAAAAACTGTTTTTT.

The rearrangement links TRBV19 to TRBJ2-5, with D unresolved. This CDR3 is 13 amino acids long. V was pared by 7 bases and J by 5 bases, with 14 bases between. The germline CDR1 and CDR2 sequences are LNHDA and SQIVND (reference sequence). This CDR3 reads CASNEVVGETQYF. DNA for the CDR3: TGTGCCAGTAATGAGGTTGTTGGGGAGACCCAGTACTTC.

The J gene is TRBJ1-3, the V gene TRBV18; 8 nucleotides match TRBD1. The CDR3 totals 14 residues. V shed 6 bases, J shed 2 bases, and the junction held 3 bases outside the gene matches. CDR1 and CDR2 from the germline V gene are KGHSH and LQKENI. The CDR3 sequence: CASSRQGTGNTIYF. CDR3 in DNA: TGTGCCAGCTCTCGACAGGGGACTGGAAACACCATATATTTT.

CDR3 amino acids: CASSQVGGGAGDTQYF. Written as DNA, the CDR3 is TGTGCCAGCAGCCAAGTAGGCGGGGGGGCTGGAGATACGCAGTATTTT. The chain links TRBV3-1 (or the pseudogene TRBV3-2) to TRBJ2-3, with 9 positions matching TRBD2. The CDR3 extends over 16 amino acids. V trimming: 1 base; J trimming: 5 bases; junction bases outside the gene matches: 7. Looked up from germline, CDR1 is LGHDT and CDR2 is YNNKEL (reference sequence).

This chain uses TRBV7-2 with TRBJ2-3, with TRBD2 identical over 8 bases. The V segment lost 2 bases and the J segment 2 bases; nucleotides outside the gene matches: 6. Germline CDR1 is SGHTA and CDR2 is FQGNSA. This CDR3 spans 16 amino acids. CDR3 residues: CASSLKAGADTDTQYF. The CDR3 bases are TGTGCCAGCAGCTTAAAAGCGGGGGCAGACACAGATACGCAGTATTTT. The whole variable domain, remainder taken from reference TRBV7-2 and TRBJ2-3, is GAGVSQSPSNKVTEKGKDVELRCDPISGHTALYWYRQSLGQGLEFLIYFQGNSAPDKSGLPSDRFSAERTGGSVSTLTIQRTQQEDSAVYLCASSLKAGADTDTQYFGPGTRLTVL.

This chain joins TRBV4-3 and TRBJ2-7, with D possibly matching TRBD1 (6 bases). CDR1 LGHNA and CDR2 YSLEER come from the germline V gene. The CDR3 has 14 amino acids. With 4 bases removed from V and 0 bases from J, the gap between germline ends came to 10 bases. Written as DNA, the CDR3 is TGCGCCAGCAGCCGGGGGCTTCCCTCCTACGAGCAGTACTTC. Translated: CASSRGLPSYEQYF.